These 8 T cell receptor beta chains were sequenced from one sample in a study of Ad26.COV2.S vaccination and SARS-CoV-2 variants. Sequencing was performed with immunoSEQ multiplex PCR; in TCRdb, only in-frame clones are kept and a portion is missing. Of about 460,000 clones detected, about 88% appear once; the ten largest clones hold approximately 1.7%. The treatment is: about 20 received Ad26.COV2.S at low or high dose, single or two shots; 5 received placebo; per-sample allocation not given. Material that was analyzed had been drawn on day 63 after the first vaccine or placebo injection. This material consisted of peripheral blood, taken in a trial of Ad26.COV2.S vaccine versus placebo. These TCRs come from a person aged 18-65 years who received the Ad26.COV2.S COVID-19 vaccine or a placebo.

As for this clone: At one boundary the junction diverges from the germline segment, which might be a read error. The V gene is TRBV7-7, the J gene TRBJ2-7; 7 bases map to TRBD1. Germline-derived CDR1 and CDR2 are SSHAT and FNYEAQ (reference sequence). The CDR3 has 14 residues. The DNA of the CDR3 is TGTGCTAGCAGCCCGAGGGACAGCTCCTACGAGCAGTACTTC. Its translation: CASSPRDSSYEQYF.

The V gene is TRBV30, the J gene TRBJ2-3; 10 nucleotides line up with TRBD1. The length of the CDR3 is 12 residues. With V trimmed by 5 bases and J by 6 bases, 2 bases remained unmatched. Germline CDR1 GTSNPN, CDR2 SVGIG (reference sequence). The CDR3 sequence: CAWDRGRDTQYF. CDR3 DNA: TGTGCCTGGGACAGGGGGCGGGATACGCAGTATTTT. The variable domain in full, completed from reference TRBV30 and TRBJ2-3, reads SQTIHQWPATLVQPVGSPLSLECTVEGTSNPNLYWYRQAAGRGLQLLFYSVGIGQISSEVPQNLSASRPQDRQFILSSKKLLLSDSGFYLCAWDRGRDTQYFGPGTRLTVL.

The rearrangement uses TRBV18 and TRBJ1-4; 9 nucleotides align to TRBD1. The germline CDR1 and CDR2 sequences are KGHSH and LQKENI. The V segment lost 5 bases and the J segment 8 bases; nucleotides outside the gene matches: 6. This CDR3 has 14 amino acids. The CDR3 region is CASSSGQGGEKLFF. The CDR3 bases are TGTGCCAGCTCATCGGGACAGGGAGGAGAAAAACTGTTTTTT.

The rearrangement uses TRBV19 and TRBJ1-6, with D unclear. Between the trimmed V and J ends, which lost 7 bases and 0 bases, there was a span of 19 bases. Looked up from germline, CDR1 is LNHDA and CDR2 is SQIVND (reference sequence). The CDR3 length is 18 residues. The CDR3 region has the DNA TGTGCCAGTAACCCAGGTTTTAAACGCAGCTCCTATAATTCACCCCTCCACTTT. Amino acids: CASNPGFKRSSYNSPLHF.

This rearrangement joins TRBV7-8 to TRBJ2-7; the D is unclear. V was cut by 5 bases and J by 4 bases, with 9 bases left in between. The germline V gene has CDR1 SGHVS and CDR2 FQNEAQ. This CDR3 has 12 residues. CDR3 loop: CASSPDDYEQYF. CDR3 coding DNA: TGTGCCAGCAGCCCCGATGATTACGAGCAGTACTTC.

The chain employs TRBV9 and TRBJ2-6; D perhaps matches TRBD1 (5 bases). Germline-derived CDR1 and CDR2 are SGDLS and YYNGEE. This CDR3 contains 16 residues. V lost 4 bases and J 0 bases, leaving 11 bases between the germline ends. DNA for the CDR3: TGTGCCAGCAGCCCCCAGGGCCTCTCTGGGGCCAACGTCCTGACTTTC. As protein: CASSPQGLSGANVLTF.

The rearrangement uses TRBV7-9 and TRBJ1-2, with 8 bases that match TRBD1. The CDR3 is made up of 16 amino acids. The trim removed 5 bases at V and 0 bases at J, leaving 8 bases unmatched. Germline CDR1 is SEHNR and CDR2 is FQNEAQ (reference sequence). The CDR3 nucleotides read TGTGCCAGCAGCAACGGACAGGGAGACGCTAACTATGGCTACACCTTC. Amino acid sequence: CASSNGQGDANYGYTF.

The rearrangement joins TRBV25-1 to TRBJ1-1; tentative D call: TRBD1 (5 bases). Germline CDR1 reads MGHDK; CDR2 reads SYGVNS. The CDR3 is 14 amino acids. The ends were cut back, 8 bases at V and 1 base at J, with 14 bases in the middle. This CDR3 is CASATGRKNTEAFF. The DNA for the CDR3 is TGTGCCAGCGCCACAGGACGGAAGAACACTGAAGCTTTCTTT.